This T cell receptor beta chain was obtained from a study of naive and memory T cell subsets. The study, taken as a whole, reports: RNA-based TCR counts may shift with T cell activation and differentiation. In CD4 and CD8 cells, diversity dropped from naive through EMRA.

Separate alpha and beta amplification began at the second PCR step. A word on this clonotype: The antigen is undetermined. A much bigger clone sits one base away, suggesting this may be a read error.

The CDR3 covers 13 residues. Germline assignment: CDR1 DFQATT and CDR2 SNEGSKA (reference sequence). The ends were cut back, 6 bases at V and 9 bases at J, with 15 bases in the middle. The beta constant-region primer was an equimolar mix of two oligonucleotides covering TRBC1 and TRBC2. Nested alpha and beta constant-region primers with the SP2 primer drove four PCR rounds on ligated cDNA. TCRdb analysed the UMI-ligation and nested PCR reads with MiXCR anew, one entry per CDR3 protein. This table holds around 17,000 distinct CDR3 sequences, around 9% found once. The source is a human donor in good health. Source material: central memory CD8+ T cells from blood. The chain has TRBV20-1 and TRBJ1-6, with D possibly being TRBD1 (5 bases). CDR3 DNA sequence: TGCAGTGCCACACGGGGGGAGGGTTCACCCCTCCACTTT. Its protein product is CSATRGEGSPLHF.